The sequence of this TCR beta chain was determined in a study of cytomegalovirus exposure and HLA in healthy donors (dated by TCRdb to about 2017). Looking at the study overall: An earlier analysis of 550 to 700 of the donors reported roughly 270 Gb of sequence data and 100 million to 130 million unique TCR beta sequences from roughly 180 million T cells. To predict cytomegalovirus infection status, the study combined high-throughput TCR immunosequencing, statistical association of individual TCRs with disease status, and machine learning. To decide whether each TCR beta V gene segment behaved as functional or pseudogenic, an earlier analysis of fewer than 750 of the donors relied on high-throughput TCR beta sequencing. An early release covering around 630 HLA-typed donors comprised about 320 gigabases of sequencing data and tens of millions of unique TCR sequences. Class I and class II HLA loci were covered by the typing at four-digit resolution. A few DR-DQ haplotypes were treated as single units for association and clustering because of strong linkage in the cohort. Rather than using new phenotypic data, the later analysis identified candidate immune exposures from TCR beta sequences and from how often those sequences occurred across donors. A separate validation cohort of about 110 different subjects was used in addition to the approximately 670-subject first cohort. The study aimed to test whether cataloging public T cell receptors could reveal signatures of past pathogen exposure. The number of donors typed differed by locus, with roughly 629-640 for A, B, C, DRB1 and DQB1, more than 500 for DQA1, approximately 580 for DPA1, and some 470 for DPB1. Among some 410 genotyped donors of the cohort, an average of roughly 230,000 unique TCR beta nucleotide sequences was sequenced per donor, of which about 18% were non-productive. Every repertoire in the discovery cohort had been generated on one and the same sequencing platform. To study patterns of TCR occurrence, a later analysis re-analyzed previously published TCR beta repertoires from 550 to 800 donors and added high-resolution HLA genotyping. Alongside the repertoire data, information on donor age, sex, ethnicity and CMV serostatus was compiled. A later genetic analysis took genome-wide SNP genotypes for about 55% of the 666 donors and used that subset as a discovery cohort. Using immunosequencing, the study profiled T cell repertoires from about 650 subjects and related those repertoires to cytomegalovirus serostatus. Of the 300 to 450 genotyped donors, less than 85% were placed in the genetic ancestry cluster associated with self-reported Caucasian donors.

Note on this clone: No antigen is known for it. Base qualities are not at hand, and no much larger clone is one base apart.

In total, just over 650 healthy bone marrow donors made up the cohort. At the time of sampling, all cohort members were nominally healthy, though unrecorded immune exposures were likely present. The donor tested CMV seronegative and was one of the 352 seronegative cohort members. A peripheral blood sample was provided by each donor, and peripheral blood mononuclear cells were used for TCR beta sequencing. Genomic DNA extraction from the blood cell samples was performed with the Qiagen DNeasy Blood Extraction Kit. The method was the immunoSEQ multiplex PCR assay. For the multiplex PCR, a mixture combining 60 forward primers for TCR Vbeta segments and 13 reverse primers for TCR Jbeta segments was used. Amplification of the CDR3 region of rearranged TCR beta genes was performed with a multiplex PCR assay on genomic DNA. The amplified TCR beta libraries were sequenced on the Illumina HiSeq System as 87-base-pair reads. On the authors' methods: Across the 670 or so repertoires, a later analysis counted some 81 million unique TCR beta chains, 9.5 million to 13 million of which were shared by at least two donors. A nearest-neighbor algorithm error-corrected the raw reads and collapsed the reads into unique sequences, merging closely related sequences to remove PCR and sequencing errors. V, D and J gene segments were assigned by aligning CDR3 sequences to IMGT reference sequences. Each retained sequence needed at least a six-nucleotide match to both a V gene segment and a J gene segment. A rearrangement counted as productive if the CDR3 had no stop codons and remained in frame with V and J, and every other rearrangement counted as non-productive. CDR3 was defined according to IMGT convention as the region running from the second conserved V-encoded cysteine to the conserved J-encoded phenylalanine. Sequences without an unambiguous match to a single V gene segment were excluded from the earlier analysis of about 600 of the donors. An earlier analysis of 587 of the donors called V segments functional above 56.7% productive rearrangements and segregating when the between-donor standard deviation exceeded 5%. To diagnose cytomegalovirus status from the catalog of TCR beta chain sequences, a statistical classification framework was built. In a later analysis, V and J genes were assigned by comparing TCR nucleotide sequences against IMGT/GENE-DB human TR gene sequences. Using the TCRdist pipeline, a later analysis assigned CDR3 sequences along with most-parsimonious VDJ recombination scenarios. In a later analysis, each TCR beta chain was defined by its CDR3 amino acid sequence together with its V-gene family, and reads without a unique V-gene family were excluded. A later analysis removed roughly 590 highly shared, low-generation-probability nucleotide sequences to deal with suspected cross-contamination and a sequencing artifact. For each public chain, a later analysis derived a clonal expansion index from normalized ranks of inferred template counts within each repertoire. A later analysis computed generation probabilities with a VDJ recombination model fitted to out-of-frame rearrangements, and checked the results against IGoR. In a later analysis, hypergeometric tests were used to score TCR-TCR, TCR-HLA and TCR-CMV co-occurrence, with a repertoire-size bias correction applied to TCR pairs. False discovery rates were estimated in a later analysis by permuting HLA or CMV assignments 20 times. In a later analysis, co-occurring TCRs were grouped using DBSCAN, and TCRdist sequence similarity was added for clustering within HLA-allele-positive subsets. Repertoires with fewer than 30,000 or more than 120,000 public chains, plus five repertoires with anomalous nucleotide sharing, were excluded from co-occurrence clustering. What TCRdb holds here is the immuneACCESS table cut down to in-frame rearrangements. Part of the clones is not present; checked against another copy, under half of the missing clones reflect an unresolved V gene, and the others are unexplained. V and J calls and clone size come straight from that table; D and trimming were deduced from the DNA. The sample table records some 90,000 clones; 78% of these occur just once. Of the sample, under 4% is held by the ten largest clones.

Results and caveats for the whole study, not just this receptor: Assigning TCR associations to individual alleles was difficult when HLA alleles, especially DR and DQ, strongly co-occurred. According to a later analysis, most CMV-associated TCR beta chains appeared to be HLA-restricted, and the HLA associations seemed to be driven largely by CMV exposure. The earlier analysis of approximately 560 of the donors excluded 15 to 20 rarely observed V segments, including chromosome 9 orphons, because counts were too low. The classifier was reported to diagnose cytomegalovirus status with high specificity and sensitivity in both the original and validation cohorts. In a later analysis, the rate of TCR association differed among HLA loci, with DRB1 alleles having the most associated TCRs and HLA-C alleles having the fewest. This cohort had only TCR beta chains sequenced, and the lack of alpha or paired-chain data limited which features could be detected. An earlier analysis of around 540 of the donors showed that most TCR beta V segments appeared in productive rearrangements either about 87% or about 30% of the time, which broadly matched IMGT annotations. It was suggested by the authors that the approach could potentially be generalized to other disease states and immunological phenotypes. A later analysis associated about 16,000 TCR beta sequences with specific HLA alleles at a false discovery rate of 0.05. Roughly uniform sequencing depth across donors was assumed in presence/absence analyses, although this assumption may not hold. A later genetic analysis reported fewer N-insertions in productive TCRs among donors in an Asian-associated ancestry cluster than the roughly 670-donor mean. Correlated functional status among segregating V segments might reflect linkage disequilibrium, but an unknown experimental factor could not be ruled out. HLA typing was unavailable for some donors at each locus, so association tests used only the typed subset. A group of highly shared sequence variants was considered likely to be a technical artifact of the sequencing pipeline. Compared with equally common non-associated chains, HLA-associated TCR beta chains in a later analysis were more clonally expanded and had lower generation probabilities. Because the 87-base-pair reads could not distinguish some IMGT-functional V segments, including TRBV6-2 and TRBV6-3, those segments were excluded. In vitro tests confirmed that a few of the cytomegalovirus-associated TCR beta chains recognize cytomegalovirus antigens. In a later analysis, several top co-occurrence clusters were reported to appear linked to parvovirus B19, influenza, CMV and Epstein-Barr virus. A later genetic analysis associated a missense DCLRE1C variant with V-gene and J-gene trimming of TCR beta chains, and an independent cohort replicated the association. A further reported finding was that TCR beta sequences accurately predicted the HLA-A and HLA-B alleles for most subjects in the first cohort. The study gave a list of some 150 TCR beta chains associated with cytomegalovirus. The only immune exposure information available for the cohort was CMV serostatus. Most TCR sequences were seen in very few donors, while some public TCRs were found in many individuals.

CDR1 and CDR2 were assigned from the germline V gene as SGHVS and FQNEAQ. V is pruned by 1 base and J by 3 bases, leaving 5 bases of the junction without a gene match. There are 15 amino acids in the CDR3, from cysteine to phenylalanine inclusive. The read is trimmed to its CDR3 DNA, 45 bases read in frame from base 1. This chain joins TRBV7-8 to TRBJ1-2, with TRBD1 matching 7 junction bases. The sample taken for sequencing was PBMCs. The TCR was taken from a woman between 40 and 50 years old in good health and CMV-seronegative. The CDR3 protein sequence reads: CASSLEWQGDYGYTF. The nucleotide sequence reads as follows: TGTGCCAGCAGCTTAGAGTGGCAGGGGGACTATGGCTACACCTTC.